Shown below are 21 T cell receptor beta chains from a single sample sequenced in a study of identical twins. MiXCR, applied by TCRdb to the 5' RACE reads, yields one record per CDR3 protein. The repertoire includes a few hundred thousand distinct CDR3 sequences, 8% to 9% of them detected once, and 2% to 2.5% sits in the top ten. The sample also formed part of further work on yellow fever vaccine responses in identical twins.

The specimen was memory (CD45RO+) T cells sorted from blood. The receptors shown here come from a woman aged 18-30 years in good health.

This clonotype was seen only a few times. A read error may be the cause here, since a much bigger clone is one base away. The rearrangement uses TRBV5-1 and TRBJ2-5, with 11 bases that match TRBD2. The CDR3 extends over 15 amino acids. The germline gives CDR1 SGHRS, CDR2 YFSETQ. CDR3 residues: CASSLGTSGQGTQYF. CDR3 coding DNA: TGCGCCAGCAGCTTAGGGACTAGCGGACAAGGGACCCAGTACTTC. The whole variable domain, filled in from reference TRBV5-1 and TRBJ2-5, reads KAGVTQTPRYLIKTRGQQVTLSCSPISGHRSVSWYQQTPGQGLQFLFEYFSETQRNKGNFPGRFSGRQFSNSRSEMNVSTLELGDSALYLCASSLGTSGQGTQYFGPGTRLLVL.

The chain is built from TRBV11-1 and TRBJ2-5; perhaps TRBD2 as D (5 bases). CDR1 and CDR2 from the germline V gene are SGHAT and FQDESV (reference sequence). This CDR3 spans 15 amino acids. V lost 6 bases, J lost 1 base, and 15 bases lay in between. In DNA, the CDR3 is TGTGCCAGCAGAACGAACGGACTTGCCCAAGAGACCCAGTACTTC. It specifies CASRTNGLAQETQYF.

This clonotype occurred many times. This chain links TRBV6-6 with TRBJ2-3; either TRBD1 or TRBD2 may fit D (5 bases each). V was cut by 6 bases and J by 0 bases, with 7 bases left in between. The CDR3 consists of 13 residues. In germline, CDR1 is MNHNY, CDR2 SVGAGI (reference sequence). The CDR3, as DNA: TGTGCCAGCAGAAGGGACAGCACAGATACGCAGTATTTT. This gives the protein CASRRDSTDTQYF.

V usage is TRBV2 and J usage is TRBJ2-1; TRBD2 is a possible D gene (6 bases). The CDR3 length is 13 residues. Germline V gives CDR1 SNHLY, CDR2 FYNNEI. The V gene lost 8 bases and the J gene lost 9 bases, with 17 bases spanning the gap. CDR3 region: CASGKGGVSEQFF. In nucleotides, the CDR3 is TGTGCCAGCGGCAAAGGAGGGGTCAGTGAGCAGTTCTTC.

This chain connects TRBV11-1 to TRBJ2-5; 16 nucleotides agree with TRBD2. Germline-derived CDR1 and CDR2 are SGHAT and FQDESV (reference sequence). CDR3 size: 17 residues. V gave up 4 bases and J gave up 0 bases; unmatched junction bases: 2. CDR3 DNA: TGTGCCAGCAGCTCCGGGACTAGCGGGGGGGACCAAGAGACCCAGTACTTC. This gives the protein CASSSGTSGGDQETQYF.

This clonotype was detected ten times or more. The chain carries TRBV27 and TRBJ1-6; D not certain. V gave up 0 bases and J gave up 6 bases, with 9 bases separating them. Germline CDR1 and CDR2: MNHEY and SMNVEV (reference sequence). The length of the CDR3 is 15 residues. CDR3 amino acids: CASSLSRAFNSPLHF. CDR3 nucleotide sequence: TGTGCCAGCAGTTTATCCCGGGCCTTTAATTCACCCCTCCACTTT.

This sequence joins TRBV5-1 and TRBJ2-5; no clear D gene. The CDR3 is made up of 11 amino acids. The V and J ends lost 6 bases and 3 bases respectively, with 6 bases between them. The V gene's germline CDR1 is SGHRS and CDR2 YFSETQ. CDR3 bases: TGCGCCAGCACCATTAAAGAGACCCAGTACTTC. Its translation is CASTIKETQYF.

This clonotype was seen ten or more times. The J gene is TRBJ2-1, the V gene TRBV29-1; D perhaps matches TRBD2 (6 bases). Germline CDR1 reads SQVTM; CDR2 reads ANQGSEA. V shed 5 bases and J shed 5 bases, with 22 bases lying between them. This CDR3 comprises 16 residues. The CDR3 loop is CSVSIAAGLIDNEQFF. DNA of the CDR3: TGCAGCGTTTCGATTGCAGCGGGCTTAATTGACAATGAGCAGTTCTTC.

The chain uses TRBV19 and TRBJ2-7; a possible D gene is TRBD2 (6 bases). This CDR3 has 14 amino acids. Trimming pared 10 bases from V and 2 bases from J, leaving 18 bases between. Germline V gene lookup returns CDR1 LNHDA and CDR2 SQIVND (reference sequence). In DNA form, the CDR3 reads TGTGCCACTTCCGATATTGCGGGGCCCTACGAGCAGTACTTC. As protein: CATSDIAGPYEQYF.

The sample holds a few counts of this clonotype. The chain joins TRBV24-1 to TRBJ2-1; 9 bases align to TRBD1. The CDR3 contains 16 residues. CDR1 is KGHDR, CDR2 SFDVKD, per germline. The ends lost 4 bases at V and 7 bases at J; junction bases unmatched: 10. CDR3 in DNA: TGTGCCACCAGTGAATTGACCGGGACAGGGAAAAATGAGCAGTTCTTC. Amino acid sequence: CATSELTGTGKNEQFF.

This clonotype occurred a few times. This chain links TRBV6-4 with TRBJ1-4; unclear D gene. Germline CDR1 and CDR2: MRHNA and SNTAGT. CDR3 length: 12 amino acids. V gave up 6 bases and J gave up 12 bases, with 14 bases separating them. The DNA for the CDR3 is TGTGCCAGCAGCCCCCCCTCAGTCGAACTGTTTTTT. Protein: CASSPPSVELFF.

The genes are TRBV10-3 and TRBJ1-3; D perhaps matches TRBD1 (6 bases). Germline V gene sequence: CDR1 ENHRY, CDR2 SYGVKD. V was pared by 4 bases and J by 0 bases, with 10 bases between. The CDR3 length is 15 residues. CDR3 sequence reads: CAISGTAPSGNTIYF. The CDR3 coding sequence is TGTGCCATCAGTGGGACAGCTCCCTCTGGAAACACCATATATTTT.

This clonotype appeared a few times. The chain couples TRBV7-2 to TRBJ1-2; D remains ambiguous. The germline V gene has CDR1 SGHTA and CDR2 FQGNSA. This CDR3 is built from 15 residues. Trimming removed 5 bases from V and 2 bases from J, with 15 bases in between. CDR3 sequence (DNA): TGTGCCAGCAGCCTACTCAAACTTCTAAACTATGGCTACACCTTC. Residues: CASSLLKLLNYGYTF.

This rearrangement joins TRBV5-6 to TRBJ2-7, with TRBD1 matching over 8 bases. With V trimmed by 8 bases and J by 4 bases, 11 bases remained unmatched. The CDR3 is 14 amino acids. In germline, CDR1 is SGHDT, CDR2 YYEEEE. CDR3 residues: CARGGRGRSYEQYF. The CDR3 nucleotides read TGTGCCAGGGGCGGCAGGGGGCGGTCGTACGAGCAGTACTTC.

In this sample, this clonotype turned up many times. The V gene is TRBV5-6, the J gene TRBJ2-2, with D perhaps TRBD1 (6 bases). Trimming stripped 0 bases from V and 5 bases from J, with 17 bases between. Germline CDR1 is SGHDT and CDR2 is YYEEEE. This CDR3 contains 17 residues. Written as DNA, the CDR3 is TGTGCCAGCAGCTTGGGCGCGGCAGGTCAGGGGACCGGGGAGCTGTTTTTT. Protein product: CASSLGAAGQGTGELFF. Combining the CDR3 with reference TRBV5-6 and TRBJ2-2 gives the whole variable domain DAGVTQSPTHLIKTRGQQVTLRCSPKSGHDTVSWYQQALGQGPQFIFQYYEEEERQRGNFPDRFSGHQFPNYSSELNVNALLLGDSALYLCASSLGAAGQGTGELFFGEGSRLTVL.

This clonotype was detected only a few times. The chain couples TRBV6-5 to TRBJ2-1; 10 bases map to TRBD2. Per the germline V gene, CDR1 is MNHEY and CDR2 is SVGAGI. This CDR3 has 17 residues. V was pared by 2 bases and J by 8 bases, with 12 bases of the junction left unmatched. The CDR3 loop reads CASSYPGSGRAADEQFF. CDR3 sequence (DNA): TGTGCCAGCAGTTACCCAGGGAGCGGGAGGGCCGCGGATGAGCAGTTCTTC.

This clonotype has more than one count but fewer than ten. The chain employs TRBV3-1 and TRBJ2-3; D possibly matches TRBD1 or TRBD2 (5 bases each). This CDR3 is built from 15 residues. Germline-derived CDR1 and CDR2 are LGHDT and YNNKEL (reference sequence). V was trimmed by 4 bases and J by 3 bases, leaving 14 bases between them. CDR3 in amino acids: CASSRRGVRTDTQYF. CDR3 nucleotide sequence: TGTGCCAGCAGCCGCCGGGGCGTAAGAACAGATACGCAGTATTTT.

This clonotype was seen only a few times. The CDR3 DNA reads TGTGCCAGCAGCCAAACTGGAGGGGTAGAGACCCAGTACTTC. Amino acids: CASSQTGGVETQYF. This rearrangement joins TRBV14 to TRBJ2-5; D is perhaps TRBD2 (6 bases). The CDR3 contains 14 residues. The germline V gene encodes CDR1 SGHDN and CDR2 FVKESK. V was pared by 2 bases and J by 4 bases, with 11 bases between.

The CDR3 sequence is CASSPLTGRAWNEQFF. CDR3 sequence (DNA): TGTGCCAGCAGCCCACTGACCGGGAGGGCATGGAATGAGCAGTTCTTC. The chain is built from TRBV11-2 and TRBJ2-1; 8 bases align to TRBD2. J gave up 7 bases and V 5 bases, and 13 bases lay outside the gene matches. The CDR3 loop spans 16 amino acids. The germline gives CDR1 SGHAT, CDR2 FQNNGV.

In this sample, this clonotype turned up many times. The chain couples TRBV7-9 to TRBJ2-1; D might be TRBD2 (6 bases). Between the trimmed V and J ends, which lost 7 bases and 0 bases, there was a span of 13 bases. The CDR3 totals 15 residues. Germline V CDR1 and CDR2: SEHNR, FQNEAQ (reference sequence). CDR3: CASTNAGSSYNEQFF. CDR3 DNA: TGTGCCAGCACCAACGCGGGGAGCTCCTACAATGAGCAGTTCTTC.

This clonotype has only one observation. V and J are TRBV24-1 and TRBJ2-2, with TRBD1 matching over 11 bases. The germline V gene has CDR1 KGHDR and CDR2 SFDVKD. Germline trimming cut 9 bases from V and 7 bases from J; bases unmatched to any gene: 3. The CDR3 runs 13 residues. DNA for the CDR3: TGTGCCACCCGGGACAGGGGGAACGGGGAGCTGTTTTTT. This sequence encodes CATRDRGNGELFF.